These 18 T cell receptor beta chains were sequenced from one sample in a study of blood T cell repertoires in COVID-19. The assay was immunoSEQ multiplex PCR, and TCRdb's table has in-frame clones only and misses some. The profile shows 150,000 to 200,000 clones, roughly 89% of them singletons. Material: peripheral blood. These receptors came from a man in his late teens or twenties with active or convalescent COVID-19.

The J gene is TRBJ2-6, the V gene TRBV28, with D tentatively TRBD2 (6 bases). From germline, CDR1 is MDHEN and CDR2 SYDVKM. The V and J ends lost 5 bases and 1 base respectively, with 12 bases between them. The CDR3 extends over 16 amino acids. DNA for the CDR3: TGTGCCAGCAGTGGCGGACTACCTTCTGGGGCCAACGTCCTGACTTTC. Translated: CASSGGLPSGANVLTF.

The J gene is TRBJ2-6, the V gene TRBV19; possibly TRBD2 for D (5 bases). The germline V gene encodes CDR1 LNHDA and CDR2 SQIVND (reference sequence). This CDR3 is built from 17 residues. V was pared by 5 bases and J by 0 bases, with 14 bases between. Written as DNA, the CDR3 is TGTGCCAGTAGTTACTCTTGGGGAGACTCTGGGGCCAACGTCCTGACTTTC. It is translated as CASSYSWGDSGANVLTF.

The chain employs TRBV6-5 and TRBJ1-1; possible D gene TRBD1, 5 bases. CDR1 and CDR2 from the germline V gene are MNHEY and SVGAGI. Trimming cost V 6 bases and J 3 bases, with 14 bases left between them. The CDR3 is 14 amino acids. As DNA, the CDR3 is TGTGCCAGCAGCCCAGTCTGGGGGGACACTGAAGCTTTCTTT. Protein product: CASSPVWGDTEAFF.

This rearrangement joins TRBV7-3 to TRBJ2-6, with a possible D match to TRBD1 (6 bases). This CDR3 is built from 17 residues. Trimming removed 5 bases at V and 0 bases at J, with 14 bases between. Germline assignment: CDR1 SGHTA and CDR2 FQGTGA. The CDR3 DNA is TGTGCCAGCAGCGGACACGGACAGTCCTCTGGGGCCAACGTCCTGACTTTC. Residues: CASSGHGQSSGANVLTF.

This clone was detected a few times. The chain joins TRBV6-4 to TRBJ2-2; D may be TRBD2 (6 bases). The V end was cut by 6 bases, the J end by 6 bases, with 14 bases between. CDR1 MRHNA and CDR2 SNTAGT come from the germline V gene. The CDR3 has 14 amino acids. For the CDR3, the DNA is TGTGCCAGCAGCGATAAGACTAGTCCCGGGGAGCTGTTTTTT. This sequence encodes CASSDKTSPGELFF.

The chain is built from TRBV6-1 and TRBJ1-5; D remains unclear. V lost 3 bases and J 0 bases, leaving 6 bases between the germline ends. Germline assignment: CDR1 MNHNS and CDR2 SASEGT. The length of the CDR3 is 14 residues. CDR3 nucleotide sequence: TGTGCCAGCAGTGACGGGGTTAGCAATCAGCCCCAGCATTTT. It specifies CASSDGVSNQPQHF.

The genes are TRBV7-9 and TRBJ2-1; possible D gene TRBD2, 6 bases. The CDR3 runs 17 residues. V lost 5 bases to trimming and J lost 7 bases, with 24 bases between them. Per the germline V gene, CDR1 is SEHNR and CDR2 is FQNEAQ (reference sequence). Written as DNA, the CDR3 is TGTGCCAGCAGCCGCTCTCTAGGGGCAAAGAGCGGGAATGAGCAGTTCTTC. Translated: CASSRSLGAKSGNEQFF.

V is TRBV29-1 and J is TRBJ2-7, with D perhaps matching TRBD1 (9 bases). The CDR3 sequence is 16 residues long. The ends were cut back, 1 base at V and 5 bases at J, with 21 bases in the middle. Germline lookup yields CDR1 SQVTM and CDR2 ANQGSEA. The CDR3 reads CSVEVIEGQGLDEQYF. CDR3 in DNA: TGCAGCGTTGAAGTAATAGAGGGACAGGGACTAGACGAGCAGTACTTC.

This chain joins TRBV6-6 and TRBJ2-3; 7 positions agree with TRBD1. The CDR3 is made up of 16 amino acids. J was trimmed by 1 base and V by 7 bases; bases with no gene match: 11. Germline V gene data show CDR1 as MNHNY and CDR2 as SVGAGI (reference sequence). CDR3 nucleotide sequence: TGTGCCAGCACCCTGGACAGGCCAGGAGGCACAGATACGCAGTATTTT. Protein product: CASTLDRPGGTDTQYF.

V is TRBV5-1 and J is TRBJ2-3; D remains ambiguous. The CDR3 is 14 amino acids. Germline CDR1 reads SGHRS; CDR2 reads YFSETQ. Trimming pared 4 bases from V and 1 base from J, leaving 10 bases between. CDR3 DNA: TGCGCCAGCAGCCTCAGCCAGGGCACAGATACGCAGTATTTT. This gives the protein CASSLSQGTDTQYF.

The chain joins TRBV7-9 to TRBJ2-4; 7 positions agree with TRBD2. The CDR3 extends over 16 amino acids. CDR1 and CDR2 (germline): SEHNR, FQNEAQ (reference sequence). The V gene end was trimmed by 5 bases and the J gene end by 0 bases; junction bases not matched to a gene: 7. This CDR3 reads CASSEIAGLAKNIQYF. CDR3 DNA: TGTGCCAGCAGCGAGATAGCGGGCCTAGCCAAAAACATTCAGTACTTC.

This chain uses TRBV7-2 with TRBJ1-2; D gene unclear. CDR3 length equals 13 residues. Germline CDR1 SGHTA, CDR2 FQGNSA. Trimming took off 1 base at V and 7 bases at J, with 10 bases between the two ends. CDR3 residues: CASSLGANVGYTF. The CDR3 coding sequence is TGTGCCAGCAGCTTAGGGGCAAACGTTGGCTACACCTTC.

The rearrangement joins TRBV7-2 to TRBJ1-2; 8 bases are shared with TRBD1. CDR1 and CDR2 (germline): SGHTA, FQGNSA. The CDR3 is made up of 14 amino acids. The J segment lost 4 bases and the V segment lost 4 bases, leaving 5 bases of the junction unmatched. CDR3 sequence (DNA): TGTGCCAGCAGCTCCGGACAGGGATCCTATGGCTACACCTTC. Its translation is CASSSGQGSYGYTF.

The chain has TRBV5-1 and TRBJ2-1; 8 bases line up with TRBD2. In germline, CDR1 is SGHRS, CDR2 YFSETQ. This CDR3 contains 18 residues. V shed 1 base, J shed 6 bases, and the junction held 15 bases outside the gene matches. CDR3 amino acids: CASSLRGSGSAISNEQFF. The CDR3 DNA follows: TGCGCCAGCAGCTTGAGGGGCAGCGGGAGCGCTATTTCCAATGAGCAGTTCTTC.

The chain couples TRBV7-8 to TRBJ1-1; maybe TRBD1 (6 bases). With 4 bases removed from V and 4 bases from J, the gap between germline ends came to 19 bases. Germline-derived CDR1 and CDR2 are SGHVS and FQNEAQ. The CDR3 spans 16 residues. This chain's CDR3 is CASSSRTGISGTEAFF. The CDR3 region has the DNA TGTGCCAGCAGCTCTAGAACAGGGATTTCTGGCACTGAAGCTTTCTTT.

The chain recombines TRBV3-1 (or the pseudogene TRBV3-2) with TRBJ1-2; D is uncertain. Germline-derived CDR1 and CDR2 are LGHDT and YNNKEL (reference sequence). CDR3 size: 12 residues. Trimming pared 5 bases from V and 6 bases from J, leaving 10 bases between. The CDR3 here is CASSYSQHGYTF. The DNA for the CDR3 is TGTGCCAGCAGCTACTCACAGCATGGCTACACCTTC.

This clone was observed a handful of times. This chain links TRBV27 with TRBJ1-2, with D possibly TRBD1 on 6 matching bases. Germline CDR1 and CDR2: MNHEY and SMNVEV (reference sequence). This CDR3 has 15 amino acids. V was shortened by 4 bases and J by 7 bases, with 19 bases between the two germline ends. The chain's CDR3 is CASSSELRGFLGYTF. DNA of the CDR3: TGTGCCAGCAGTTCCGAACTTAGGGGGTTCCTTGGCTACACCTTC.

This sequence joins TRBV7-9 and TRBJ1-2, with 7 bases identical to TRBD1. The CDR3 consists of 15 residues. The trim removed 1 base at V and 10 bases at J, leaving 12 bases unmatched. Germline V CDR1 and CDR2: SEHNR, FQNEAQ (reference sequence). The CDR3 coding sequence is TGTGCCAGCAGCTTAGAAAACTCACAGGGGATACCCTACACCTTC. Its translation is CASSLENSQGIPYTF. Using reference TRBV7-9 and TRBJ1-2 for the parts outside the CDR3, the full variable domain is DTGVSQNPRHKITKRGQNVTFRCDPISEHNRLYWYRQTLGQGPEFLTYFQNEAQLEKSRLLSDRFSAERPKGSFSTLEIQRTEQGDSAMYLCASSLENSQGIPYTFGSGTRLTVV.